This T cell receptor beta chain was observed in a study of blood T cell repertoires in COVID-19. Overall study: Researchers got acute and convalescent COVID-19 samples from the United States, Italy and Spain.

There are 16 residues in the CDR3. Trimming removed 0 bases from V and 3 bases from J, with 13 bases in between. Germline lookup yields CDR1 SGHTS and CDR2 YDEGEE. Original processing methods: How many nucleated cells were present was estimated from reference gene primer amplification. The protocol was immunoSEQ multiplex PCR, while the TCRdb copy is restricted to in-frame clones and leaves out a portion. V, J and clone size are those of that table, while D and trimming were read from the DNA. The data hold around 150,000 clones, with over 75% observed a single time. The chain combines TRBV5-8 with TRBJ2-1, with D maybe TRBD1 (6 bases). Specimen: peripheral blood. The sequence was collected from a human donor in a cohort sampled during active COVID-19. The CDR3 nucleotides are TGTGCCAGCAGCTTGGCCGCAGGGGCCTACTACAATGAGCAGTTCTTC. Its protein product is CASSLAAGAYYNEQFF.